The subject of this entry is one T cell receptor (beta chain). What it recognizes is unknown. This specimen belongs to a study of blood T cells in healthy people across ages. Broader study findings: Naive and antigen-experienced cells were not separated, limiting conclusive comparison.

A second PCR, run for 7 to 11 cycles, used a sample-barcoded 5' primer plus a J-beta primer mix. TCRdb re-derived calls from the 5' RACE reads in MiXCR, one entry per CDR3 protein. The table lists 950,000 to 1,200,000 distinct CDR3 sequences, more than 30% of them singletons. The CDR3 extends over 17 amino acids. CDR1 and CDR2 from the germline V gene are DFQATT and SNEGSKA (reference sequence). Unmatched junction bases numbered 14, after V lost 5 bases and J lost 4 bases. This TCR was recovered from a man younger than 35 in good health. The J gene is TRBJ1-5, the V gene TRBV20-1; 10 bases match TRBD1. The sequenced sample consisted of blood. The CDR3 sequence is CSAARSPGQGLNQPQHF. CDR3 nucleotides: TGCAGTGCTGCCCGCTCACCGGGACAGGGGCTGAATCAGCCCCAGCATTTT.